This T cell receptor beta chain was captured in a study of blood T cells in healthy people across ages. Alongside a J-beta primer mix, a sample-barcoded 5' primer served in a second PCR lasting roughly 6 to 11 cycles. Every sample produced at least 2.5 million CDR3-containing paired-end reads. One entry per CDR3 protein results from TCRdb running MiXCR on the 5' RACE reads. This sample yields hundreds of thousands of distinct CDR3 sequences, of which around 25% are seen a single time; roughly 3.1% belongs to the top ten. The length of the CDR3 is 16 residues. Germline-derived CDR1 and CDR2 are DFQATT and SNEGSKA (reference sequence). The V and J ends lost 3 bases and 0 bases, in that order; junction bases with no gene match: 7. This same sample was also part of a study on T cells of mothers and their children. This second study says: The extracted RNA was employed in its entirety for cDNA synthesis, at about 1.4 ug per 15 ul.

The gene calls are TRBV20-1 and TRBJ2-1; 8 bases line up with TRBD2. This TCR came from a boy under 18 in good health. What was sequenced was blood. CDR3 region: CSASGRGAASYNEQFF. The CDR3 coding sequence is TGCAGTGCTAGCGGGCGGGGGGCCGCCTCCTACAATGAGCAGTTCTTC.